The rows below give T cell receptor beta chains drawn from one sample of a study of cytomegalovirus exposure and HLA in healthy donors. Only in-frame clones appear in the TCRdb table, and some are missing; sequencing was by immunoSEQ multiplex PCR. Counted here are around 130,000 clones, 70% to 75% occurring once; the ten biggest clones make up over 2%. Sequencing input: PBMCs. The receptors shown here come from a woman aged 40 to 50 in good health and CMV-seropositive. Each CDR3 is given with its conserved first and last residue. D genes are given only for firm matches. Clone size is stated in some rows and not others, as once, few, many or a class when expanded.

clone_size,v_call,d_call,j_call,cdr3_nt,cdr3_aa
NA,TRBV5-6,NA,TRBJ1-6,TGTGCCAGCAGCTTTAATGATTCACCCCTCCACTTT,CASSFNDSPLHF
NA,TRBV30,NA,TRBJ2-3,TGTGCCTGGCAAGGGAGAGATACGCAGTATTTT,CAWQGRDTQYF
few,TRBV18,NA,TRBJ1-1,TGTGCCAGCTCACCCCTCAGGGGAGACACTGAAGCTTTCTTT,CASSPLRGDTEAFF
NA,TRBV28,NA,TRBJ2-5,TGTGCCAGCAGTCTATCTTGGGGGCCGGAGACCCAGTACTTC,CASSLSWGPETQYF
NA,TRBV29-1,TRBD2,TRBJ2-1,TGCAGCGTCGCCCCGGGACTAGCGGGAGTCTCGCAGTTCTTC,CSVAPGLAGVSQFF
NA,TRBV5-1,TRBD2,TRBJ2-7,TGCGCCAGCAGCACAGGGACTAGCGGGAGATACGAGCAGTACTTC,CASSTGTSGRYEQYF
once,TRBV19,TRBD2,TRBJ2-1,TGTGCCATCGGGACTAGCGGGAGAAGTGAGCAGTTCTTC,CAIGTSGRSEQFF
NA,TRBV28,NA,TRBJ2-3,TGTGCCAGCAGTTTAATCCCGGGGTCAGATACGCAGTATTTT,CASSLIPGSDTQYF
once,TRBV30,NA,TRBJ2-5,TGTGCCTGGAGTACCTCTCCCTCCAGTCAAGAGACCCAGTACTTC,CAWSTSPSSQETQYF
few,TRBV7-3,NA,TRBJ2-5,TGTGCCAGCAGCCCGTCAGGGACTTCCCGGACCCAGTACTTC,CASSPSGTSRTQYF
NA,TRBV19,TRBD2,TRBJ2-1,TGTGCCAGTAGTCCTCTCTCCGGACTAGCGGGTTACAATGAGCAGTTCTTC,CASSPLSGLAGYNEQFF
once,TRBV12-5,TRBD1,TRBJ2-2,TGTGCTAGTGGGACAGGGTTCGGGGAGCTGTTTTTT,CASGTGFGELFF
NA,TRBV15,TRBD2,TRBJ2-5,TGTGCCACCAGGCGTACTAGCGGGGAGACCCAGTACTTC,CATRRTSGETQYF
NA,TRBV30,TRBD1,TRBJ1-5,TGTGCCTGGAGGACAGGGTCAGGCAATCAGCCCCAGCATTTT,CAWRTGSGNQPQHF
NA,TRBV23-1,NA,TRBJ2-7,TGCGCCAGCAGTCACCCAGGGGCTGTTTACGAGCAGTACTTC,CASSHPGAVYEQYF
NA,TRBV5-1,NA,TRBJ2-2,TGCGCCAGCAGCTTGTCATTCACCGGGGAGCTGTTTTTT,CASSLSFTGELFF
NA,TRBV28,TRBD2,TRBJ2-3,TGTGCCAGCAGTCCCACTAGCGGGGGGTTCTACACAGATACGCAGTATTTT,CASSPTSGGFYTDTQYF
few,TRBV7-6,NA,TRBJ2-5,TGTGCCAGCAGCATACAAGAGACCCAGTACTTC,CASSIQETQYF
NA,TRBV7-2,NA,TRBJ1-6,TGTGCCAGCAGCCCGAGAAATTCACCCCTCCACTTT,CASSPRNSPLHF
once,TRBV5-1,NA,TRBJ1-1,TGCGCCAGCAGCTTCCTCGGGGGGCAGAGCACTGAAGCTTTCTTT,CASSFLGGQSTEAFF
NA,TRBV27,TRBD2,TRBJ2-1,TGTGCCAGCAGTTACCTCATAGCGGGAGGATACAATGAGCAGTTCTTC,CASSYLIAGGYNEQFF
few,TRBV5-4,NA,TRBJ2-5,TGTGCCAGCAGCTTGTCGTACGTAGGGGGTCGGGAGACCCAGTACTTC,CASSLSYVGGRETQYF
NA,TRBV25-1,NA,TRBJ2-1,TGTGCCAGCAGTGACCCCCGCTCGGACAATGAGCAGTTCTTC,CASSDPRSDNEQFF
NA,TRBV10-3,NA,TRBJ2-3,TGTGCCATCAGTTACAGGGATGCTAGCACAGATACGCAGTATTTT,CAISYRDASTDTQYF
few,TRBV11-2,NA,TRBJ1-3,TGTGCCAGCAGCTTAGTTGGGCACACTGGAAACACCATATATTTT,CASSLVGHTGNTIYF
NA,TRBV29-1,NA,TRBJ2-7,TGCAGCGTTTCGATGGGACAAAGCTCCTACGAGCAGTACTTC,CSVSMGQSSYEQYF
NA,TRBV7-2,NA,TRBJ2-3,TGTGCCAGCAGCTTAAGGGGCCCAGGACCTATCATCACAGATACGCAGTATTTT,CASSLRGPGPIITDTQYF
NA,TRBV7-2,TRBD2,TRBJ2-7,TGTGCCAGCAGCGCAGAGCGGGGGGCCTACGAGCAGTACTTC,CASSAERGAYEQYF
NA,TRBV28,TRBD1,TRBJ1-5,TGTGCCAGCAGGGGGAGACAGGGGTTGTATCAGCCCCAGCATTTT,CASRGRQGLYQPQHF
NA,TRBV25-1,NA,TRBJ2-2,TGTGCCAGCAGGCCGTCTGTGGGCGACACCGGGGAGCTGTTTTTT,CASRPSVGDTGELFF
few,TRBV30,TRBD2,TRBJ2-7,TGTGCCTGGGACCGCCCCACTAGCGGGTACGAGCAGTACTTC,CAWDRPTSGYEQYF
NA,TRBV5-6,NA,TRBJ2-7,TGTGCCAGCAGCTTGCGAGACACCTCCTACGAGCAGTACTTC,CASSLRDTSYEQYF
NA,TRBV19,NA,TRBJ2-7,TGTGCCAGTAGTATACCCGACAGTTACGAGCAGTACTTC,CASSIPDSYEQYF
NA,TRBV29-1,NA,TRBJ1-2,TGCAGCGTCGGGGTTATGCCAGCTTCTGGCTACACCTTC,CSVGVMPASGYTF
NA,TRBV14,NA,TRBJ2-5,TGTGCCAGCAGCCAAGTGGCAGGACAAGAGACCCAGTACTTC,CASSQVAGQETQYF
NA,TRBV15,NA,TRBJ2-3,TGTGCCACCAGCAGAGCTATCCTAAGGGAGGGCACAGATACGCAGTATTTT,CATSRAILREGTDTQYF
NA,TRBV9,TRBD1,TRBJ2-2,TGTGCCAGCAGCGTAGACCCACAGGGGGCGAACACCGGGGAGCTGTTTTTT,CASSVDPQGANTGELFF